Listed below are T cell receptor beta chains from one sample, sequenced in a study of lymphopenia after photon versus proton radiotherapy. TCRdb's copy holds only in-frame clones and misses some; the assay was immunoSEQ multiplex PCR. The data contain approximately 150,000 clones, 70% to 90% of them singletons. This material consisted of peripheral blood, taken from a patient treated with photon-based radiotherapy. These receptors originate from a man in his fifties with gastric cancer. The CDR3 runs from the conserved cysteine through the conserved F or W. Each record gives: V gene, clone size, CDR3 length, J gene, D gene, CDR3 protein, CDR3 DNA. D genes are given only for firm matches. Rows may omit the clone size; those that give it use once, few, many or a size class.

>TRBV5-6|-|14|TRBJ2-7|-
CASSLAGWRLEQYF
TGTGCCAGCAGCTTGGCAGGATGGAGATTGGAGCAGTACTTC
>TRBV19|few|14|TRBJ1-5|-
CASTPGRINQPQHF
TGTGCCAGTACCCCCGGGCGGATCAATCAGCCCCAGCATTTT
>TRBV4-1|few|13|TRBJ2-1|-
CASTRGGYNEQFF
TGCGCCAGCACCCGGGGTGGCTACAATGAGCAGTTCTTC
>TRBV7-9|-|9|TRBJ1-2|-
CASSLERTF
TGTGCCAGCAGCTTAGAGAGAACCTTC
>TRBV11-3|-|13|TRBJ1-3|TRBD1
CASSPGGGNTIYF
TGTGCCAGCAGCCCAGGGGGAGGAAACACCATATATTTT
>TRBV6-5|few|15|TRBJ1-2|-
CASSYSGGLDYGYTF
TGTGCCAGCAGTTACTCGGGAGGACTGGACTATGGCTACACCTTC
>TRBV28|-|16|TRBJ2-3|-
CASTHATGISTDTQYF
TGTGCCAGCACCCATGCAACAGGGATTAGCACAGATACGCAGTATTTT
>TRBV5-1|-|16|TRBJ2-2|-
CASSLGQNSPTGELFF
TGCGCCAGCAGCTTGGGTCAGAATAGCCCCACCGGGGAGCTGTTTTTT
>TRBV5-6|-|16|TRBJ2-7|TRBD2
CASSLSVAGAFSEQYF
TGTGCCAGCAGCTTGTCGGTAGCGGGGGCGTTTAGCGAGCAGTACTTC
>TRBV13|once|13|TRBJ2-3|-
CASSLITADTQYF
TGTGCCAGCAGCTTAATCACAGCCGATACGCAGTATTTT
>TRBV5-4|once|15|TRBJ2-2|TRBD1
CASSAGTDPTGELFF
TGTGCCAGCAGCGCCGGGACAGACCCCACCGGGGAGCTGTTTTTT
>TRBV30|-|13|TRBJ2-7|-
CAWNQRRAYEQYF
TGTGCCTGGAACCAGCGGAGGGCCTACGAGCAGTACTTC
>TRBV6-5|-|14|TRBJ2-7|-
CASSYILGGDEQYF
TGTGCCAGCAGTTACATCCTCGGTGGCGACGAGCAGTACTTC
>TRBV7-8|-|13|TRBJ2-5|-
CASSLSAAQTQYF
TGTGCCAGCAGCTTAAGTGCGGCCCAGACCCAGTACTTC
>TRBV18|-|15|TRBJ1-1|-
CASSSTGFAYTEAFF
TGTGCCAGCTCATCAACAGGGTTCGCGTACACTGAAGCTTTCTTT
>TRBV2|-|14|TRBJ2-1|TRBD2
CASYLAGSHNEQFF
TGTGCCAGTTATCTAGCGGGCTCGCACAATGAGCAGTTCTTC
>TRBV10-2|-|14|TRBJ1-2|TRBD1
CASSEPGGGYGYTF
TGCGCCAGCAGTGAGCCAGGGGGCGGCTATGGCTACACCTTC
>TRBV7-9|-|15|TRBJ2-7|-
CASSSPGGPSYEQYF
TGTGCCAGCAGCTCCCCTGGCGGCCCCTCCTACGAGCAGTACTTC
>TRBV7-7|-|15|TRBJ2-3|TRBD2
CASSLDGRALDTQYF
TGTGCCAGCAGCTTAGACGGGAGGGCCTTAGATACGCAGTATTTT
>TRBV6-6|once|15|TRBJ2-1|-
CASSYGQGRRDEQFF
TGTGCCAGCAGTTACGGGCAGGGAAGGAGGGATGAGCAGTTCTTC
>TRBV27|-|14|TRBJ1-2|-
CASSLNGANYGYTF
TGTGCCAGCAGTTTAAACGGAGCTAACTATGGCTACACCTTC
>TRBV9|few|16|TRBJ2-2|-
CASSPPVGRNTGELFF
TGTGCCAGCAGCCCACCCGTGGGACGGAACACCGGGGAGCTGTTTTTT
>TRBV7-9|-|15|TRBJ1-1|TRBD1
CASSLDRGRNTEAFF
TGTGCCAGCAGCTTAGACAGGGGAAGGAACACTGAAGCTTTCTTT
>TRBV5-1|-|11|TRBJ2-5|-
CASRAQETQYF
TGCGCCAGCAGGGCCCAAGAGACCCAGTACTTC
>TRBV7-6|few|16|TRBJ2-7|TRBD1
CASSLATRDSTVEQYF
TGTGCCAGCAGCTTAGCAACCCGGGACAGCACAGTCGAGCAGTACTTC
>TRBV28|-|15|TRBJ2-7|TRBD2
CASRTPSGSSYEQYF
TGTGCCAGCAGAACCCCTAGCGGAAGCTCCTACGAGCAGTACTTC
>TRBV2|-|14|TRBJ2-2|-
CASSEFSRPGELFF
TGTGCCAGCAGTGAATTCAGCAGGCCCGGGGAGCTGTTTTTT
>TRBV7-2|-|16|TRBJ1-5|TRBD1
CASSFLDRGGNQPQHF
TGTGCCAGCAGTTTTCTAGACAGGGGAGGCAATCAGCCCCAGCATTTT
>TRBV28|-|14|TRBJ1-5|-
CASSLRENNQPQHF
TGTGCCAGCAGTTTAAGGGAGAACAATCAGCCCCAGCATTTT
>TRBV5-6|-|13|TRBJ1-4|-
CASSIGRNEKLFF
TGTGCCAGCAGCATCGGGAGGAATGAAAAACTGTTTTTT
>TRBV9|-|18|TRBJ1-3|-
CASSVGGDRTYSGNTIYF
TGTGCCAGCAGCGTAGGAGGAGACAGGACTTACTCTGGAAACACCATATATTTT
>TRBV2|-|15|TRBJ2-7|TRBD1
CASSGDRGARGGQYF
TGTGCCAGCAGTGGAGACAGGGGGGCCCGAGGGGGGCAGTACTTC
>TRBV28|few|14|TRBJ2-1|-
CASSLPGTYNEQFF
TGTGCCAGCAGTTTACCCGGGACCTACAATGAGCAGTTCTTC
>TRBV5-1|-|13|TRBJ1-4|-
CASNLGQGGKLFF
TGCGCCAGCAACTTGGGTCAGGGTGGAAAACTGTTTTTT
>TRBV7-2|-|12|TRBJ2-3|-
CASSSYTDTQYF
TGTGCCAGCAGCTCCTACACAGATACGCAGTATTTT